Listed here are 30 T cell receptor beta chains from one sample, sequenced in a study of blood T cell repertoires in COVID-19. Some clones are missing from TCRdb's copy, which holds only in-frame ones; the method was immunoSEQ multiplex PCR. The sample includes 130,000 to 150,000 clones, around nine tenths of them seen just once. The sequenced sample was peripheral blood. These receptors came from a woman aged 45-59 years with active or convalescent COVID-19.

The gene calls are TRBV4-2 and TRBJ2-3, with 14 bases matching TRBD2. From germline, CDR1 is LGHNA and CDR2 YNFKEQ. Trimming at V came to 1 base and at J to 0 bases, leaving 9 bases not matched to a gene. This CDR3 region has 20 residues. The CDR3 region is CASSQARTSGRRGSTDTQYF. The DNA of the CDR3 is TGTGCCAGCAGCCAAGCTAGGACTAGCGGGAGGAGGGGGAGCACAGATACGCAGTATTTT.

This rearrangement joins TRBV11-3 to TRBJ1-2; tentatively, D is TRBD1 (6 bases). Trimming took 5 bases from V and 5 from J, leaving 12 bases between them. Germline CDR1 reads SGHNT; CDR2 reads YENEEA. The CDR3 is 13 residues long. CDR3 bases: TGTGCCAGCAGCCAAACAGGACAGTATGGCTACACCTTC. Residues: CASSQTGQYGYTF.

This sequence joins TRBV5-8 and TRBJ2-6, with D perhaps matching TRBD2 (6 bases). Germline CDR1 SGHTS, CDR2 YDEGEE. Trimming shortened V by 1 base and J by 1 base, and 6 bases separated the two germline ends. CDR3 length: 15 residues. CDR3: CASSLRGSGANVLTF. CDR3 nucleotide sequence: TGTGCCAGCAGCTTGCGGGGGTCTGGGGCCAACGTCCTGACTTTC.

V and J are TRBV28 and TRBJ1-2; no clear D. The CDR3 is 16 residues long. V gave up 5 bases and J gave up 2 bases, with 18 bases separating them. Germline V gene data show CDR1 as MDHEN and CDR2 as SYDVKM. The CDR3 is CASSTLRGRRNYGYTF. The DNA for the CDR3 is TGTGCCAGCAGTACACTCCGAGGGAGGAGGAACTATGGCTACACCTTC.

The V gene is TRBV2, the J gene TRBJ2-3; a weak D match, TRBD1 (5 bases). The CDR3 extends over 13 amino acids. The V gene's germline CDR1 is SNHLY and CDR2 FYNNEI. The V end was cut by 7 bases, the J end by 4 bases, with 12 bases between. The DNA for the CDR3 is TGTGCCAGCAACCTAAAAGGGGCAGATACGCAGTATTTT. Translating gives CASNLKGADTQYF. The whole variable domain, remainder taken from reference TRBV2 and TRBJ2-3, is EPEVTQTPSHQVTQMGQEVILRCVPISNHLYFYWYRQILGQKVEFLVSFYNNEISEKSEIFDDQFSVERPDGSNFTLKIRSTKLEDSAMYFCASNLKGADTQYFGPGTRLTVL.

The chain carries TRBV5-1 and TRBJ1-5, with D maybe TRBD1 (6 bases). Trimming left V 0 bases short and J 5 bases short, with 12 bases between. The CDR3 consists of 15 residues. Looked up from germline, CDR1 is SGHRS and CDR2 is YFSETQ. The DNA for the CDR3 is TGCGCCAGCAGCTTGGTTCCAGGGGATGATCAGCCCCAGCATTTT. As protein: CASSLVPGDDQPQHF. Complete variable domain (other parts from reference TRBV5-1 and TRBJ1-5): KAGVTQTPRYLIKTRGQQVTLSCSPISGHRSVSWYQQTPGQGLQFLFEYFSETQRNKGNFPGRFSGRQFSNSRSEMNVSTLELGDSALYLCASSLVPGDDQPQHFGDGTRLSIL.

A single count supports this clone. The rearrangement joins TRBV5-6 to TRBJ1-5; possibly TRBD1 for D (6 bases). From germline, CDR1 is SGHDT and CDR2 YYEEEE. V was shortened by 0 bases and J by 6 bases, with 10 bases between the two germline ends. The CDR3 consists of 14 residues. CDR3: CASSLGSGAQPQHF. The CDR3 DNA reads as TGTGCCAGCAGCTTGGGGTCAGGGGCTCAGCCCCAGCATTTT.

The chain couples TRBV6-5 to TRBJ1-1; tentatively, D is TRBD1 (5 bases). V lost 7 bases to trimming and J lost 8 bases, with 17 bases between them. CDR1 is MNHEY, CDR2 SVGAGI, per germline. This CDR3 is 13 amino acids long. The CDR3 bases are TGTGCCAGCATAAGGGACTGGGACCACGAAGCTTTCTTT. Translation gives CASIRDWDHEAFF.

This clone occurred once. The chain combines TRBV28 with TRBJ1-6; no reliable D call. The CDR3 is 19 amino acids. Trimming removed 5 bases from V and 0 bases from J, with 20 bases in between. Germline CDR1 MDHEN, CDR2 SYDVKM. CDR3 DNA: TGTGCCAGCAGTCCCTTTGCCGGGTCCCGGAGCTCCTATAATTCACCCCTCCACTTT. Translated, it gives CASSPFAGSRSSYNSPLHF.

V usage is TRBV7-2 and J usage is TRBJ1-3; D call uncertain. The germline V gene has CDR1 SGHTA and CDR2 FQGNSA. Trimming stripped 3 bases from V and 2 bases from J, with 5 bases between. This CDR3 contains 13 residues. CDR3 DNA: TGTGCCAGCAGCTTCCTACCTGGAAACACCATATATTTT. The encoded protein is CASSFLPGNTIYF.

The chain joins TRBV2 to TRBJ2-2; D is ambiguous. The CDR3 covers 11 residues. V shed 5 bases and J shed 8 bases, with 6 bases lying between them. The germline V gene has CDR1 SNHLY and CDR2 FYNNEI. For the CDR3, the DNA is TGTGCCAGCAGTAACTCTGGGGAGCTGTTTTTT. Translation gives CASSNSGELFF.

V is TRBV28 and J is TRBJ1-2; TRBD1 might be the D (5 bases). The CDR3 runs 17 residues. Trimming took 5 bases from V and 4 from J, leaving 23 bases between them. Germline CDR1 MDHEN, CDR2 SYDVKM. The CDR3 region is CASSTAKGEEMTYGYTF. CDR3 bases: TGTGCCAGCAGTACGGCAAAAGGGGAAGAGATGACCTATGGCTACACCTTC.

This clone was counted a single time. This chain links TRBV7-2 with TRBJ2-7; 9 bases match TRBD2. The CDR3 is made up of 17 amino acids. V gave up 4 bases and J gave up 0 bases; unmatched junction bases: 10. Germline V gene data show CDR1 as SGHTA and CDR2 as FQGNSA. The CDR3 spells CASSYRPGLAASYEQYF. DNA of the CDR3: TGTGCCAGCAGCTACCGGCCGGGACTAGCCGCCTCCTACGAGCAGTACTTC.

The chain joins TRBV28 to TRBJ2-7; 12 nucleotides match TRBD2. The CDR3 totals 14 residues. The V gene's germline CDR1 is MDHEN and CDR2 SYDVKM. The trim removed 9 bases at V and 7 bases at J, leaving 10 bases unmatched. CDR3 nucleotide sequence: TGTGCCAGTCAACCTAGCGGGAGGGCCTCAGAGCAGTACTTC. This translates into CASQPSGRASEQYF.

The J gene is TRBJ2-1, the V gene TRBV14; TRBD2 matches 9 bases. This CDR3 is built from 20 residues. V gave up 3 bases and J gave up 0 bases; unmatched junction bases: 15. Germline V gene sequence: CDR1 SGHDN, CDR2 FVKESK. The DNA of the CDR3 is TGTGCCAGCAGCCAGGAGATGACGGCGGGAGGGCCAAGCTCCTACAATGAGCAGTTCTTC. Encoded protein: CASSQEMTAGGPSSYNEQFF.

The chain uses TRBV7-9 and TRBJ2-1, with D possibly matching TRBD2 (6 bases). CDR3 length equals 12 residues. Germline lookup yields CDR1 SEHNR and CDR2 FQNEAQ (reference sequence). Trimming pared 3 bases from V and 7 bases from J, leaving 7 bases between. In nucleotides, the CDR3 is TGTGCCAGCAGCTTCGGGAGTAATGAGCAGTTCTTC. The encoded protein is CASSFGSNEQFF.

This chain joins TRBV2 and TRBJ2-7; D not resolved. V lost 6 bases and J 7 bases, leaving 16 bases between the germline ends. CDR1 is SNHLY and CDR2 is FYNNEI in the germline V gene. There are 13 residues in the CDR3. CDR3 loop: CASRNRLDGEQYF. The CDR3 coding sequence is TGTGCCAGCAGGAACCGCCTAGACGGGGAGCAGTACTTC.

A note on this clone: The sample holds other DNA sequences that translate to the same CDR3. This sequence joins TRBV28 and TRBJ1-2; D might be TRBD1 (5 bases). V dropped 3 bases and J dropped 4 bases, with 6 bases sitting between them. From germline, CDR1 is MDHEN and CDR2 SYDVKM. The CDR3 is made up of 12 amino acids. The CDR3: CASSLGGYGYTF. The CDR3 DNA is TGTGCCAGCAGTTTGGGGGGCTATGGCTACACCTTC.

The chain links TRBV7-8 to TRBJ2-2, with a possible D match to TRBD2 (5 bases). Trimming stripped 2 bases from V and 2 bases from J, with 6 bases between. Germline CDR1 SGHVS, CDR2 FQNEAQ. The CDR3 has 14 amino acids. The CDR3 spells CASSLLANTGELFF. The CDR3 region has the DNA TGTGCCAGCAGCTTACTAGCCAACACCGGGGAGCTGTTTTTT.

V usage is TRBV28 and J usage is TRBJ1-2; D possibly corresponds to TRBD1 (5 bases). The germline V gene has CDR1 MDHEN and CDR2 SYDVKM. The CDR3 has 14 residues. Trimming cost V 2 bases and J 8 bases, with 15 bases left between them. The CDR3 DNA follows: TGTGCCAGCAGTTTAGTCGCCGGGGGGTCCGGCTACACCTTC. Translation gives CASSLVAGGSGYTF.

The rearrangement links TRBV5-8 to TRBJ1-1; D remains unclear. V shed 0 bases and J shed 5 bases, with 14 bases lying between them. CDR1 SGHTS and CDR2 YDEGEE come from the germline V gene. The CDR3 contains 15 residues. The CDR3 DNA reads TGTGCCAGCAGCTTGGACCGGGGATCGAGGACTGAAGCTTTCTTT. Amino acids: CASSLDRGSRTEAFF.

The gene calls are TRBV6-5 and TRBJ1-5; 7 bases are shared with TRBD1. The germline V gene encodes CDR1 MNHEY and CDR2 SVGAGI. CDR3 length equals 15 residues. Losses at the gene ends were 9 bases for V and 2 bases for J; bases not matched to a gene: 10. CDR3 bases: TGTGCCAGTGGAGTGAGGGGGCAAGGCAATCAGCCCCAGCATTTT. This gives the protein CASGVRGQGNQPQHF.

The chain combines TRBV7-3 with TRBJ1-6, with 7 positions matching TRBD1. The CDR3 is 14 amino acids. Germline CDR1 is SGHTA and CDR2 is FQGTGA. With V trimmed by 5 bases and J by 5 bases, 3 bases remained unmatched. This CDR3 reads CASSLTGNNSPLHF. The CDR3, as DNA: TGTGCCAGCAGCCTGACAGGGAATAATTCACCCCTCCACTTT.

The chain carries TRBV28 and TRBJ2-7; 11 bases fit TRBD1. V was clipped by 4 bases and J by 5 bases; unmatched bases: 4. CDR3 length equals 14 residues. Germline V lookup: CDR1 MDHEN, CDR2 SYDVKM. The CDR3 nucleotides read TGTGCCAGCAGTTCCCCGGGACAGGGGGACGAGCAGTACTTC. Amino acid sequence: CASSSPGQGDEQYF.

This clone appeared a single time. The V gene is TRBV15, the J gene TRBJ2-7, with TRBD2 identical over 9 bases. The CDR3 runs 17 residues. V gave up 0 bases and J gave up 0 bases; unmatched junction bases: 6. The V gene's germline CDR1 is LNHNV and CDR2 YYDKDF (reference sequence). CDR3 nucleotide sequence: TGTGCCACCAGCAGAGACGGTGCGGGGGGGCCCTCCTACGAGCAGTACTTC. Its protein product is CATSRDGAGGPSYEQYF.

J is TRBJ1-2 and V is TRBV20-1; D may be TRBD1 (6 bases). CDR3 length equals 11 residues. Trimming cost V 7 bases and J 9 bases, with 15 bases left between them. CDR1 and CDR2 (germline): DFQATT, SNEGSKA (reference sequence). As DNA, the CDR3 is TGCAGTGGGACAGTTTACCCTCGCTACACCTTC. This codes for CSGTVYPRYTF.

V gene TRBV5-1 combines with J gene TRBJ1-1; D unclear. There are 13 residues in the CDR3. Trimming took 3 bases from V and 1 from J, leaving 7 bases between them. Germline V gene lookup returns CDR1 SGHRS and CDR2 YFSETQ. The CDR3 loop is CASSSLTNTEAFF. DNA of the CDR3: TGCGCCAGCAGCTCCCTAACGAACACTGAAGCTTTCTTT.

The chain joins TRBV7-2 to TRBJ1-2, with TRBD1 identical over 7 bases. CDR1 is SGHTA and CDR2 is FQGNSA in the germline V gene. CDR3 length: 15 amino acids. Trimming removed 5 bases from V and 0 bases from J; junction bases left unmatched: 6. The CDR3 nucleotides read TGTGCCAGCAGCCAGACAGGGCTGACTAACTATGGCTACACCTTC. Translation: CASSQTGLTNYGYTF.

The genes are TRBV11-3 and TRBJ2-3; 10 positions agree with TRBD2. CDR3 length equals 13 residues. From germline, CDR1 is SGHNT and CDR2 YENEEA. Unmatched junction bases numbered 1, after V lost 6 bases and J lost 4 bases. The CDR3 is CASSSGRPDTQYF. The CDR3 DNA reads TGTGCCAGCAGTAGCGGGAGGCCAGATACGCAGTATTTT.

This chain uses TRBV29-1 with TRBJ1-4; maybe TRBD1 (5 bases). The V gene's germline CDR1 is SQVTM and CDR2 ANQGSEA. CDR3 length: 12 residues. V was trimmed by 6 bases and J by 6 bases, leaving 11 bases between them. In DNA form, the CDR3 reads TGCAGCGTCTGGGGGGGAGATGAAAAACTGTTTTTT. The encoded protein is CSVWGGDEKLFF.